This record covers a single TCR beta chain. Its specificity is unknown. Germline CDR1 is SNHLY and CDR2 is FYNNEI. This CDR3 region has 11 residues. Trimming pared 7 bases from V and 6 bases from J, leaving 10 bases between. Clones were sequenced by immunoSEQ multiplex PCR, and TCRdb holds only the in-frame ones, with some missing. The sample records 200,000 to 250,000 clones, over 65% being singletons. This entry belongs to a study of cytomegalovirus exposure and HLA in healthy donors. Across the study: In a later analysis, the 130 or so validation repertoires were reported to have used the same platform as the 600 to 700 first-cohort repertoires.

Notes on the study in general: Around 160 TCR beta chains were listed as cytomegalovirus-associated. Most TCR sequences were seen very rarely across donors, but some public TCRs occurred in many.

The donors were in the roughly 130-subject validation cohort; that cohort was separate from the roughly 660-subject first cohort. The sample comprised PBMCs. This sequence originates from a woman aged 18 to 35 in good health and CMV-seronegative. This rearrangement joins TRBV2 to TRBJ2-7; no reliable D call. CDR3 nucleotide sequence: TGTGCCAGCACCGAGTGGGCCGAGCAGTACTTC. This codes for CASTEWAEQYF.